The 25 T cell receptor beta chains listed next were all sequenced from one sample in a study of blood T cell repertoires in COVID-19. Sequencing was performed with immunoSEQ multiplex PCR; in TCRdb, only in-frame clones are kept and a portion is missing. This table holds some 390,000 clones, 70% to 90% found once. Sequencing was done on a sample of peripheral blood. The receptors stem from a middle-aged woman with COVID-19, enrolled during active disease.

This clone was counted a single time. V and J are TRBV6-4 and TRBJ1-5, with 9 bases aligning to TRBD1. This CDR3 comprises 15 residues. After removal of 5 bases from V and 4 bases from J, the junction contained 6 bases not matched to a gene. The germline CDR1 and CDR2 sequences are MRHNA and SNTAGT. CDR3 in DNA: TGTGCCAGCAGTCCCGGGACAGGGCCGAATCAGCCCCAGCATTTT. It codes for CASSPGTGPNQPQHF.

The chain is built from TRBV6-5 and TRBJ1-6; 8 nucleotides line up with TRBD1. V shed 2 bases and J 8 bases; nucleotides not matched to a gene: 8. Germline assignment: CDR1 MNHEY and CDR2 SVGAGI. This CDR3 spans 16 amino acids. DNA of the CDR3: TGTGCCAGCAGTTACCTCGGGGCAGGGGGCCATTCACCCCTCCACTTT. This codes for CASSYLGAGGHSPLHF.

This chain connects TRBV2 to TRBJ1-1; D not resolved. The V gene lost 4 bases and the J gene lost 6 bases, with 6 bases spanning the gap. This CDR3 comprises 11 residues. Per germline, CDR1 SNHLY and CDR2 FYNNEI. The CDR3 bases are TGTGCCAGCAGTGTCGTCCCTGAAGCTTTCTTT. This gives the protein CASSVVPEAFF. Full variable domain (outside the CDR3, taken from reference TRBV2 and TRBJ1-1): EPEVTQTPSHQVTQMGQEVILRCVPISNHLYFYWYRQILGQKVEFLVSFYNNEISEKSEIFDDQFSVERPDGSNFTLKIRSTKLEDSAMYFCASSVVPEAFFGQGTRLTVV.

This sequence joins TRBV19 and TRBJ2-1; D remains ambiguous. V lost 3 bases, J lost 15 bases, and 15 bases lay in between. The CDR3 extends over 12 amino acids. The germline CDR1 and CDR2 sequences are LNHDA and SQIVND (reference sequence). The CDR3 DNA reads TGTGCCAGTAGTATGGAGTACCCCCCTCTGTTCTTC. As protein: CASSMEYPPLFF.

The sample holds one count of this clone. The CDR3 sequence: CASTSGATYRNIQYF. The CDR3 DNA reads as TGTGCCAGTACATCAGGGGCCACGTATAGAAACATTCAGTACTTC. The rearrangement uses TRBV28 and TRBJ2-4, with a tentative D call TRBD1 (6 bases). CDR3 length: 15 amino acids. Germline CDR1 MDHEN, CDR2 SYDVKM. Trimming removed 9 bases from V and 6 bases from J, with 21 bases in between.

This chain connects TRBV2 to TRBJ2-2, with 9 bases identical to TRBD1. This CDR3 contains 14 residues. With 8 bases clipped from V and 3 bases from J, the junction kept 4 bases outside the gene matches. Germline-derived CDR1 and CDR2 are SNHLY and FYNNEI. CDR3 region: CASLTGGYTGELFF. CDR3 bases: TGTGCCAGCCTGACAGGGGGATACACCGGGGAGCTGTTTTTT.

The V gene is TRBV27, the J gene TRBJ1-1, with 12 bases identical to TRBD1. This CDR3 is 15 amino acids long. Germline V gene lookup returns CDR1 MNHEY and CDR2 SMNVEV (reference sequence). V dropped 3 bases and J dropped 4; count of bases not matched to a gene: 3. CDR3 nucleotide sequence: TGTGCCAGCAGTTTCTCGGGACAGGGGGCCACTGAAGCTTTCTTT. The encoded protein is CASSFSGQGATEAFF.

The chain combines TRBV4-2 with TRBJ2-3, with 9 positions matching TRBD2. Unmatched junction bases numbered 5, after V lost 0 bases and J lost 4 bases. CDR1 and CDR2 from the germline V gene are LGHNA and YNFKEQ. The CDR3 covers 16 residues. DNA for the CDR3: TGTGCCAGCAGCCAAGAGCGGGGGGGCCTCCCAGATACGCAGTATTTT. It specifies CASSQERGGLPDTQYF.

V is TRBV4-3 and J is TRBJ1-2; D perhaps matches TRBD1 (6 bases). From germline, CDR1 is LGHNA and CDR2 YSLEER. V was cut by 4 bases and J by 8 bases, with 17 bases left in between. This CDR3 comprises 14 residues. CDR3 nucleotide sequence: TGCGCCAGCAGCCCCGAACAGGGACATCGGGGCTACACCTTC. It is translated as CASSPEQGHRGYTF.

The chain is built from TRBV9 and TRBJ1-3; maybe TRBD1 (6 bases). The CDR3 is made up of 16 amino acids. Trimming removed 3 bases at V and 0 bases at J, with 13 bases between. CDR1 and CDR2 from the germline V gene are SGDLS and YYNGEE. CDR3 coding DNA: TGTGCCAGCAGCGCGGGACACTCACGCTCTGGAAACACCATATATTTT. It encodes CASSAGHSRSGNTIYF.

The gene calls are TRBV19 and TRBJ1-1, with D tentatively TRBD1 (5 bases). The CDR3 covers 14 residues. Germline CDR1 LNHDA, CDR2 SQIVND (reference sequence). V lost 5 bases and J 5 bases, leaving 15 bases between the germline ends. Written as DNA, the CDR3 is TGTGCCAGTAGTCCCAGGGTCGGAGGGACTGAAGCTTTCTTT. This translates into CASSPRVGGTEAFF.

This rearrangement joins TRBV25-1 to TRBJ1-1, with D uncertain. The germline V and J ends were trimmed by 7 bases and 1 base, with 13 bases remaining between them. The CDR3 contains 14 residues. In germline, CDR1 is MGHDK, CDR2 SYGVNS. In DNA, the CDR3 is TGTGCCAGCACCTTGACGGAGTCGAACACTGAAGCTTTCTTT. It translates to CASTLTESNTEAFF.

This clone was observed once. The rearrangement links TRBV5-1 to TRBJ1-2; the D gene is possibly TRBD1 (5 bases). V was trimmed by 2 bases and J by 3 bases, leaving 8 bases between them. CDR1 and CDR2 from the germline V gene are SGHRS and YFSETQ. This CDR3 is 13 amino acids long. The CDR3 region has the DNA TGCGCCAGCAGCTTCAGGGAGGACTATGGCTACACCTTC. Residues: CASSFREDYGYTF. Full variable domain (rest looked up from reference TRBV5-1 and TRBJ1-2): KAGVTQTPRYLIKTRGQQVTLSCSPISGHRSVSWYQQTPGQGLQFLFEYFSETQRNKGNFPGRFSGRQFSNSRSEMNVSTLELGDSALYLCASSFREDYGYTFGSGTRLTVV.

The chain joins TRBV30 to TRBJ1-1, with no clear D. The germline V gene encodes CDR1 GTSNPN and CDR2 SVGIG (reference sequence). V was clipped by 4 bases and J by 1 base, with 16 bases between them. The CDR3 contains 15 residues. This chain's CDR3 is CAWTEGAAENTEAFF. CDR3 nucleotide sequence: TGTGCCTGGACCGAAGGAGCGGCCGAGAACACTGAAGCTTTCTTT.

This clone appeared a single time. Germline and junction disagree at one end, which may indicate a read error. The rearrangement uses TRBV27 and TRBJ2-7, with 8 bases that match TRBD1. CDR3 length: 14 residues. Germline V lookup: CDR1 MNHEY, CDR2 SMNVEV (reference sequence). This chain's CDR3 is CASSLSQGVEEQYF. In nucleotides, the CDR3 is TGTGCCAGCAGTCTATCACAGGGGGTGGAGGAGCAGTACTTC.

In regard to this clone: This same CDR3 is encoded by further DNA sequences in the sample. The V and J genes are TRBV19 and TRBJ2-1, with D hard to call. With 1 base removed from V and 7 bases from J, the gap between germline ends came to 5 bases. Germline lookup yields CDR1 LNHDA and CDR2 SQIVND (reference sequence). The CDR3 consists of 12 residues. For the CDR3, the DNA is TGTGCCAGTAGTATAGGCCTAAATGAGCAGTTCTTC. This gives the protein CASSIGLNEQFF.

The V and J genes are TRBV5-1 and TRBJ1-2, with TRBD1 identical over 9 bases. V shed 5 bases and J 8 bases; nucleotides not matched to a gene: 13. This CDR3 has 15 residues. Germline lookup yields CDR1 SGHRS and CDR2 YFSETQ. CDR3 in DNA: TGCGCCAGCAGGCCCGGGACAGGGAATCTGGAGGGCTACACCTTC. Encoded protein: CASRPGTGNLEGYTF.

The gene calls are TRBV6-5 and TRBJ1-6; 10 bases fit TRBD1. The CDR3 is 15 residues long. The J segment lost 9 bases and the V segment lost 5 bases, leaving 7 bases of the junction unmatched. Germline values: CDR1 MNHEY, CDR2 SVGAGI. The CDR3 loop is CASSLDRGGVSPLHF. In nucleotides, the CDR3 is TGTGCCAGCAGTCTGGACAGGGGGGGCGTTTCACCCCTCCACTTT.

The V and J genes are TRBV19 and TRBJ1-2; weak D call: TRBD1 (5 bases). CDR1 LNHDA and CDR2 SQIVND come from the germline V gene (reference sequence). The V and J ends lost 7 bases and 0 bases respectively, with 21 bases between them. The CDR3 has 17 residues. CDR3 loop: CASTTGTGRPSNYGYTF. The CDR3 coding sequence is TGTGCCAGTACCACTGGGACTGGTCGGCCTTCTAACTATGGCTACACCTTC.

The chain couples TRBV6-6 to TRBJ2-2; D is perhaps TRBD2 (6 bases). The CDR3 contains 15 residues. V lost 7 bases and J lost 0, with 12 bases in between. Looked up from germline, CDR1 is MNHNY and CDR2 is SVGAGI (reference sequence). CDR3 DNA: TGTGCCAGCACCCGTAGCGGTGCGAACACCGGGGAGCTGTTTTTT. Amino acids: CASTRSGANTGELFF.

This chain uses TRBV6-6 with TRBJ1-1; tentatively, D is TRBD1 (5 bases). Germline V gene data show CDR1 as MNHNY and CDR2 as SVGAGI (reference sequence). V was trimmed by 2 bases and J by 3 bases, leaving 13 bases between them. This CDR3 comprises 15 residues. The CDR3 DNA sequence: TGTGCCAGCAGTTACCAGCTCGTAGGGGACACTGAAGCTTTCTTT. It is translated as CASSYQLVGDTEAFF.

The chain employs TRBV3-1 (or the pseudogene TRBV3-2) and TRBJ2-3; D is possibly TRBD1 (6 bases). The CDR3 spans 17 residues. CDR1 LGHDT and CDR2 YNNKEL come from the germline V gene (reference sequence). V was clipped by 3 bases and J by 1 base, with 17 bases between them. The DNA of the CDR3 is TGTGCCAGCAGCCAGCGCACAGGGAAACCAGGCACAGATACGCAGTATTTT. Translation: CASSQRTGKPGTDTQYF.

The chain has TRBV12-3 or TRBV12-4 and TRBJ1-1, with D uncertain. This CDR3 has 13 amino acids. V lost 5 bases and J 2 bases, leaving 9 bases between the germline ends. The CDR3 DNA sequence: TGTGCCAGCAGTGCCCAACTCAACACTGAAGCTTTCTTT. It specifies CASSAQLNTEAFF.

This clone was found once. This chain joins TRBV15 and TRBJ1-2; 7 bases are shared with TRBD1. The CDR3 contains 18 residues. V lost 0 bases, J lost 2 bases, and 12 bases stayed unmatched. Germline CDR1 and CDR2: LNHNV and YYDKDF (reference sequence). The CDR3 region is CATSRDIMGTAKNYGYTF. The CDR3 DNA reads TGTGCCACCAGCAGAGATATCATGGGGACAGCTAAGAACTATGGCTACACCTTC.

The chain uses TRBV2 and TRBJ1-5, with 7 bases identical to TRBD1. The CDR3 runs to 14 residues. The germline gives CDR1 SNHLY, CDR2 FYNNEI. The trim removed 8 bases at V and 3 bases at J, leaving 7 bases unmatched. CDR3 nucleotide sequence: TGTGCCAGCGGAGGGGACAGCCCCAATCAGCCCCAGCATTTT. Translating gives CASGGDSPNQPQHF. The whole variable domain, filled in from reference TRBV2 and TRBJ1-5, reads EPEVTQTPSHQVTQMGQEVILRCVPISNHLYFYWYRQILGQKVEFLVSFYNNEISEKSEIFDDQFSVERPDGSNFTLKIRSTKLEDSAMYFCASGGDSPNQPQHFGDGTRLSIL.